This T cell receptor (beta chain) was documented in a study of T cells after yellow fever vaccination. Broader study findings: The booster response re-showed most primary clones: approximately 95% CD4, 88% CD8.

Synthesis of TCR cDNA relied on 5'RACE template switching, which attached a universal primer site and UMIs. Each CDR3 protein is one row after TCRdb ran MiXCR on the 5' RACE reads. The profile covers approximately 58,000 distinct CDR3 sequences, with 5.5% to 6% appearing a single time and 31% taken by the ten largest. Trimming took off 2 bases at V and 1 base at J, with 11 bases between the two ends. The germline V gene has CDR1 ENHRY and CDR2 SYGVKD. This CDR3 region has 15 residues. This clonotype was seen at least ten times. This receptor was obtained from a man younger than 35 who received the YFV17D yellow fever vaccine. The V gene is TRBV10-3, the J gene TRBJ1-2, with D perhaps TRBD1 (5 bases). The specimen was PBMCs, either bulk or a sorted T-cell subset (CD4+, CD8+, memory, or dextramer-sorted; not recorded which), collected on the day of the yellow fever booster vaccination. CDR3 protein: CAISEEGLLNYGYTF. As DNA, the CDR3 is TGTGCCATCAGTGAGGAGGGGCTTCTTAACTATGGCTACACCTTC.